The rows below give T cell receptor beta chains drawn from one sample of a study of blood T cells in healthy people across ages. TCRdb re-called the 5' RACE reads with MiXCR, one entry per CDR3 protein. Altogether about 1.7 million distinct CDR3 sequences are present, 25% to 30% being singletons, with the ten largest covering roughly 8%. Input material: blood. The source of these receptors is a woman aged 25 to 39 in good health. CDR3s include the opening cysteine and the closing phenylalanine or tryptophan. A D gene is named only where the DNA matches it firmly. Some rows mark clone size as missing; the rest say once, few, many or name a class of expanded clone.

CSVVAWGSPGELFF,TGCAGCGTCGTTGCGTGGGGCTCTCCCGGGGAGCTGTTTTTT,NA,NA,TRBV29-1,TRBJ2-2
CSVDVREVTNEQFF,TGCAGCGTTGATGTGCGGGAGGTAACGAATGAGCAGTTCTTC,TRBD2,few,TRBV29-1,TRBJ2-1
CASSLGAGPGNEQFF,TGCGCCAGCAGCTTGGGAGCGGGGCCAGGGAATGAGCAGTTCTTC,TRBD2,NA,TRBV5-1,TRBJ2-1
CASSSQAQPQHF,TGTGCCAGCAGCTCCCAGGCTCAGCCCCAGCATTTT,NA,NA,TRBV7-9,TRBJ1-5
CASSFETENTQYF,TGTGCCAGCAGTTTTGAGACCGAAAATACGCAGTATTTT,NA,NA,TRBV5-5,TRBJ2-3
CASRDSGLAGDTQYF,TGCGCCAGCAGGGATTCGGGACTAGCGGGAGATACGCAGTATTTT,TRBD2,NA,TRBV10-1,TRBJ2-3
CSAPSPTSGHNEQFF,TGCAGTGCCCCCTCCCCGACTAGCGGCCACAATGAGCAGTTCTTC,TRBD2,NA,TRBV20-1,TRBJ2-1
CASGQTSINEKLFF,TGTGCTAGTGGACAGACATCGATTAATGAAAAACTGTTTTTT,NA,NA,TRBV12-5,TRBJ1-4
CASSVQGGPNEKLFF,TGTGCCAGCAGCGTACAGGGCGGGCCTAATGAAAAACTGTTTTTT,NA,NA,TRBV9,TRBJ1-4
CATSANRDYEQYF,TGTGCCACCAGCGCGAACAGGGACTACGAGCAGTACTTC,NA,NA,TRBV15,TRBJ2-7
CASSPNSQETQYF,TGTGCCAGCTCACCTAACTCGCAAGAGACCCAGTACTTC,NA,few,TRBV18,TRBJ2-5
CASSPPGGAGELLF,TGTGCCAGCAGTCCCCCAGGCGGAGCCGGGGAGCTGCTTTTT,NA,NA,TRBV2,TRBJ2-2
CASSPGGGQETQYF,TGTGCCAGCAGCCCCGGGGGTGGGCAAGAGACCCAGTACTTC,NA,many,TRBV11-2,TRBJ2-5
CASSPRDSNQPQHF,TGTGCCAGCAGTCCACGGGATAGCAATCAGCCCCAGCATTTT,NA,many,TRBV12-3/TRBV12-4,TRBJ1-5
CASSQESNQPQHF,TGTGCCAGCAGCCAAGAGAGCAATCAGCCCCAGCATTTT,NA,few,TRBV3-1,TRBJ1-5
CAGSSVSGLAGPGDEQFF,TGTGCCGGCAGTTCCGTCTCGGGACTAGCGGGACCCGGGGATGAGCAGTTCTTC,TRBD2,NA,TRBV6-2/TRBV6-3,TRBJ2-1
CASSLQSGVGNEQYF,TGTGCCAGCAGCTTACAGAGTGGTGTGGGGAACGAGCAGTACTTC,NA,once,TRBV7-2,TRBJ2-7
CSARYSGRGTDTQYF,TGCAGTGCTAGATATAGCGGGAGAGGCACAGATACGCAGTATTTT,TRBD2,NA,TRBV20-1,TRBJ2-3
CASSLGTETPIYGYTF,TGTGCCAGCAGCTTAGGGACGGAAACTCCAATCTATGGCTACACCTTC,NA,NA,TRBV7-9,TRBJ1-2
CASSALQGKIKYGYTF,TGTGCCAGCAGCGCCCTTCAGGGGAAAATCAAGTATGGCTACACCTTC,NA,NA,TRBV5-5,TRBJ1-2
CASSKVSGTGANVRTF,TGTGCCAGCAGCAAAGTCTCGGGGACTGGGGCCAACGTCCGGACTTTC,NA,NA,TRBV21-1,TRBJ2-6
CASSRAGTLPSTDTQYF,TGTGCCAGCAGTAGGGCCGGGACACTTCCTAGCACAGATACGCAGTATTTT,NA,NA,TRBV6-1,TRBJ2-3
CSVEDSSSYNEQFF,TGCAGCGTTGAAGACTCAAGCTCCTACAATGAGCAGTTCTTC,NA,many,TRBV29-1,TRBJ2-1
CASSLGGEGNQPQHF,TGTGCCAGCAGCTTGGGAGGGGAGGGCAATCAGCCCCAGCATTTT,NA,few,TRBV5-6,TRBJ1-5
CATSPGGSGTNVLTF,TGTGCCACCAGTCCCGGGGGGTCTGGGACCAACGTCCTGACTTTC,TRBD2,few,TRBV15,TRBJ2-6
CASSPGLRLAKNIQYF,TGTGCCAGCAGCCCTGGCCTTCGCCTTGCCAAAAACATTCAGTACTTC,NA,NA,TRBV7-2,TRBJ2-4
CASSLVGQGSGNQPQHF,TGTGCCAGCAGTTTGGTGGGACAGGGGTCAGGCAATCAGCCCCAGCATTTT,TRBD1,NA,TRBV28,TRBJ1-5
CATLGQGAHEQYF,TGTGCCACCCTAGGACAGGGGGCCCACGAGCAGTACTTC,TRBD1,many,TRBV27,TRBJ2-7
CSARDISGISTDTQYF,TGCAGTGCTAGAGATATCAGCGGGATTAGCACAGATACGCAGTATTTT,TRBD2,few,TRBV20-1,TRBJ2-3
CATSRDNILSGQDMQYF,TGTGCCACCAGCAGAGATAATATACTCTCCGGTCAAGATATGCAGTATTTT,NA,NA,TRBV15,TRBJ2-3
CASGSSGSRTDTQYF,TGCGCCAGCGGCTCTAGCGGGAGCCGCACAGATACGCAGTATTTT,TRBD2,few,TRBV10-2,TRBJ2-3
CAITGQEGYGYTF,TGTGCCATCACGGGACAGGAGGGCTATGGCTACACCTTC,TRBD1,NA,TRBV10-3,TRBJ1-2
CASSQSGHEQFF,TGTGCCAGCAGCCAATCCGGCCATGAGCAGTTCTTC,NA,NA,TRBV14,TRBJ2-1
CASSMDRVPTDTQYF,TGTGCCAGCAGCATGGACAGGGTTCCGACAGATACGCAGTATTTT,TRBD1,NA,TRBV5-4,TRBJ2-3
CASSQLSYEQYF,TGTGCCAGCAGTCAGCTGAGCTACGAGCAGTACTTC,NA,many,TRBV3-1,TRBJ2-7
CASRDTGAVDTQYF,TGTGCCAGCAGGGATACGGGGGCGGTGGATACGCAGTATTTT,NA,NA,TRBV2,TRBJ2-3
CASSPDRSSYNSPHHF,TGTGCCAGCAGTCCTGACCGGAGCTCCTATAATTCACCCCACCACTTT,NA,NA,TRBV27,TRBJ1-6
CSVSRPNRGPYEQYF,TGCAGTGTATCAAGGCCCAACAGGGGACCCTACGAGCAGTACTTC,TRBD1,few,TRBV20-1,TRBJ2-7
CSAPTSGRRNEQFF,TGCAGTGCTCCTACTAGCGGGAGGAGAAATGAGCAGTTCTTC,TRBD2,few,TRBV20-1,TRBJ2-1
CASNLDFYEQYF,TGTGCCAGCAACTTGGATTTCTACGAGCAGTACTTC,NA,NA,TRBV5-5,TRBJ2-7
CASGLLYNEQFF,TGTGCCAGTGGCTTACTCTACAATGAGCAGTTCTTC,NA,NA,TRBV6-2/TRBV6-3,TRBJ2-1
CASSHTGQGSPETQYF,TGCGCCAGCAGCCACACCGGACAGGGGTCCCCGGAGACCCAGTACTTC,TRBD1,few,TRBV4-1,TRBJ2-5
CASSPLQDRPYEQYF,TGTGCCAGCAGTCCTCTTCAGGACCGACCCTACGAGCAGTACTTC,NA,many,TRBV6-6,TRBJ2-7
CASSFRGGGYTF,TGTGCCAGCAGTTTCCGGGGGGGTGGCTACACCTTC,NA,many,TRBV12-3/TRBV12-4,TRBJ1-2
CASSVVAGGINEQFF,TGTGCCAGCAGCGTAGTAGCGGGGGGGATCAATGAGCAGTTCTTC,TRBD2,NA,TRBV9,TRBJ2-1
CASSPGQGYSGELFF,TGTGCCAGCAGCCCGGGACAGGGTTATTCCGGGGAGCTGTTTTTT,TRBD1,NA,TRBV7-7,TRBJ2-2
CASSLARVSEQYF,TGCGCCAGCAGCTTGGCTAGGGTTTCGGAGCAGTACTTC,NA,many,TRBV5-1,TRBJ2-7
CASTGGDSGANVLTF,TGCGCCAGCACAGGTGGAGACTCTGGGGCCAACGTCCTGACTTTC,NA,few,TRBV5-1,TRBJ2-6
CSTPHAGTGADTQYF,TGCAGTACTCCCCATGCGGGGACCGGCGCAGATACGCAGTATTTT,NA,NA,TRBV20-1,TRBJ2-3
CSVGDRGAGELFF,TGCAGCGTTGGGGACAGGGGAGCCGGGGAGCTGTTTTTT,TRBD1,few,TRBV29-1,TRBJ2-2
CASSYLPRGRTDTQYF,TGTGCCAGCAGTTATCTCCCGCGGGGGCGCACAGATACGCAGTATTTT,NA,few,TRBV6-5,TRBJ2-3
CASSLTAGGSTEAFF,TGCGCCAGCAGCTTGACGGCAGGGGGAAGCACTGAAGCTTTCTTT,TRBD1,few,TRBV5-1,TRBJ1-1
CASSLDPVSYEQYF,TGTGCCAGCAGTTTGGACCCGGTCTCCTACGAGCAGTACTTC,NA,many,TRBV12-3/TRBV12-4,TRBJ2-7
CASSDSGGAWEQFF,TGTGCCAGCAGTGACAGCGGGGGGGCCTGGGAGCAGTTCTTC,TRBD2,few,TRBV6-1,TRBJ2-1